Listed here are 13 T cell receptor beta chains from one sample, sequenced in a study of blood T cell repertoires in COVID-19 (dated by TCRdb to 2018 to 2021). The library was built by means of the immunoSEQ multiplex PCR assay. Sourced from immuneACCESS, this table was stored by TCRdb with only in-frame sequences that have V and J called. A share of the clones is absent; for the studies checked, an unresolved V gene accounts for under half, and the remainder has no known explanation. Recorded for this sample are approximately 140,000 clones; about 85% of them occurred a single time. 38% of the sample goes to the ten largest clones. The sample consisted of peripheral blood. Receptor source: a human donor in a cohort sampled during active COVID-19.

The chain employs TRBV5-6 and TRBJ2-7, with D unclear. Germline values: CDR1 SGHDT, CDR2 YYEEEE. The CDR3 extends over 13 amino acids. V lost 0 bases, J lost 3 bases, and 7 bases lay in between. The CDR3 protein is CASSLVGGYEQYF. CDR3 in DNA: TGTGCCAGCAGCTTGGTTGGCGGCTACGAGCAGTACTTC.

The V gene is TRBV28, the J gene TRBJ1-5, with 8 bases identical to TRBD1. CDR1 and CDR2 (germline): MDHEN, SYDVKM. Losses at the gene ends were 5 bases for V and 7 bases for J; bases not matched to a gene: 13. This CDR3 has 16 residues. This chain's CDR3 is CASSDERQGTGQPQHF. The CDR3 nucleotides are TGTGCCAGCAGTGACGAGAGACAGGGGACAGGACAGCCCCAGCATTTT.

The J gene is TRBJ1-2, the V gene TRBV19, with 7 bases that match TRBD1. Germline CDR1 reads LNHDA; CDR2 reads SQIVND (reference sequence). The J segment lost 2 bases and the V segment lost 2 bases, leaving 5 bases of the junction unmatched. CDR3 size: 15 residues. CDR3 in amino acids: CASSITETGNYGYTF. The CDR3 DNA sequence: TGTGCCAGTAGTATAACGGAGACAGGGAACTATGGCTACACCTTC.

The gene calls are TRBV5-4 and TRBJ2-1, with 9 nucleotides matching TRBD1. Germline V lookup: CDR1 SGHNT, CDR2 YYREEE (reference sequence). There are 15 residues in the CDR3. V lost 4 bases to trimming and J lost 7 bases; unmatched junction nucleotides: 9. CDR3: CASSRVGTGSNEQFF. CDR3 DNA: TGTGCCAGCAGCCGCGTCGGGACAGGGTCGAATGAGCAGTTCTTC.

This clone is a singleton in its sample. This chain links TRBV4-1 with TRBJ1-5; 7 bases line up with TRBD1. This CDR3 has 17 amino acids. CDR1 is MGHRA, CDR2 YSYEKL, per germline. The ends lost 1 base at V and 2 bases at J; junction bases unmatched: 8. This chain's CDR3 is CASSQGLGTGGNQPQHF. In DNA form, the CDR3 reads TGCGCCAGCAGCCAAGGATTAGGCACAGGGGGCAATCAGCCCCAGCATTTT.

The chain carries TRBV6-4 and TRBJ1-5; 9 positions match TRBD1. J was trimmed by 2 bases and V by 0 bases; bases with no gene match: 8. The CDR3 loop spans 18 amino acids. The germline V gene encodes CDR1 MRHNA and CDR2 SNTAGT. The chain's CDR3 is CASSDSMGQGGGNQPQHF. CDR3 sequence (DNA): TGTGCCAGCAGTGACTCGATGGGACAGGGAGGAGGCAATCAGCCCCAGCATTTT.

In its sample, this clone was seen a few times. The chain uses TRBV6-6 and TRBJ1-5; no definite D call. The CDR3 runs to 16 residues. CDR1 and CDR2 (germline): MNHNY, SVGAGI (reference sequence). The ends were cut back, 5 bases at V and 0 bases at J, with 14 bases in the middle. The CDR3 DNA is TGTGCCAGCAGTCGAGCGAGAGTTGATAGCAATCAGCCCCAGCATTTT. This gives the protein CASSRARVDSNQPQHF.

V gene TRBV15 combines with J gene TRBJ2-7; D possibly corresponds to TRBD1 (6 bases). Germline CDR1 reads LNHNV; CDR2 reads YYDKDF (reference sequence). CDR3 length: 12 amino acids. V lost 4 bases and J 8 bases, leaving 12 bases between the germline ends. The CDR3 protein is CATSTGVNKQYF. CDR3 in DNA: TGTGCCACCAGCACAGGGGTTAATAAGCAGTACTTC.

The CDR3 spells CASSREGETQYF. CDR3 in DNA: TGTGCCAGCAGCCGGGAGGGGGAGACGCAGTATTTT. The chain carries TRBV5-4 and TRBJ2-3, with 8 bases that match TRBD2. The trim removed 4 bases at V and 9 bases at J, leaving 4 bases unmatched. The CDR3 is made up of 12 amino acids. Germline V lookup: CDR1 SGHNT, CDR2 YYREEE (reference sequence).

J is TRBJ2-3 and V is TRBV18; the D gene is possibly TRBD2 (6 bases). The CDR3 loop spans 15 amino acids. Germline CDR1 KGHSH, CDR2 LQKENI. The germline V and J ends were trimmed by 2 bases and 7 bases, with 16 bases remaining between them. The CDR3 loop is CASSPSGTLRYTQYF. CDR3 nucleotide sequence: TGTGCCAGCTCACCATCGGGGACTCTAAGGTATACGCAGTATTTT.

The J gene is TRBJ2-7, the V gene TRBV18, with TRBD2 matching over 10 bases. This CDR3 is built from 16 residues. The germline CDR1 and CDR2 sequences are KGHSH and LQKENI. Trimming removed 3 bases from V and 3 bases from J; junction bases left unmatched: 8. This chain's CDR3 is CASSPVAGGGNYEQYF. The CDR3 DNA is TGTGCCAGCTCACCGGTAGCGGGGGGAGGCAACTACGAGCAGTACTTC.

This chain uses TRBV5-1 with TRBJ1-6; the D gene is possibly TRBD1 (6 bases). V gave up 4 bases and J gave up 10 bases, with 18 bases separating them. Germline-derived CDR1 and CDR2 are SGHRS and YFSETQ. The CDR3 is 15 amino acids. CDR3 region: CASSPGHPGGSPLHF. CDR3 nucleotide sequence: TGCGCCAGCAGCCCGGGACATCCTGGGGGATCACCCCTCCACTTT.

This clone has only a few counts. The rearrangement joins TRBV5-4 to TRBJ1-1; D remains unclear. Germline values: CDR1 SGHNT, CDR2 YYREEE (reference sequence). The CDR3 contains 14 residues. The V end lost 4 bases, the J end lost 0 bases, and 10 bases lay between the germline ends. This chain's CDR3 is CASSPRGLNTEAFF. The CDR3 DNA sequence: TGTGCCAGCAGCCCCAGAGGGCTGAACACTGAAGCTTTCTTT.